The rows below give T cell receptor beta chains drawn from one sample of a study of T-cell reconstitution after alpha-beta-depleted transplantation in children. TCRdb re-derived calls from the PCR reads in MiXCR, one entry per CDR3 protein. The sample shows roughly 500,000 distinct CDR3 sequences, about 10% of them seen only once. The specimen was PBMCs, collected before TCRalphabeta/CD19-depleted stem cell transplant. The receptors were gathered from a child under 10 years old with inherited bone marrow failure, due to receive a stem cell transplant. The CDR3 runs from the conserved cysteine through the conserved F or W. D genes are given only for firm matches. Some rows mark clone size as missing; the rest say once, few, many or name a class of expanded clone.

size	D	length	V	J	CDR3	DNA
-	-	15	TRBV20-1	TRBJ2-6	CSARERYSGANVLTF	TGCAGTGCTAGAGAACGGTACTCTGGGGCCAACGTCCTGACTTTC
many	-	15	TRBV7-2	TRBJ2-5	CASSLPRGGAETQYF	TGTGCCAGCAGCTTACCCCGAGGGGGGGCAGAGACCCAGTACTTC
-	TRBD2	18	TRBV18	TRBJ2-7	CASCTGLAAVDGSYEQYF	TGTGCCAGCTGCACGGGACTAGCGGCGGTGGATGGCTCCTACGAGCAGTACTTC
-	TRBD2	16	TRBV20-1	TRBJ2-7	CSARNPQAGALNEQYF	TGCAGTGCTAGAAATCCCCAAGCGGGAGCCTTGAACGAGCAGTACTTC
many	-	14	TRBV28	TRBJ1-5	CASSPRVGDQPQHF	TGTGCCAGCAGTCCTCGTGTCGGAGATCAGCCCCAGCATTTT
many	TRBD1	14	TRBV15	TRBJ2-4	CATSSADRPNIQYF	TGTGCCACCAGCAGTGCGGACAGGCCGAACATTCAGTACTTC
many	-	15	TRBV5-6	TRBJ2-7	CASSLINQASYEQYF	TGTGCCAGCAGCTTGATTAATCAGGCCTCCTACGAGCAGTACTTC
-	-	15	TRBV29-1	TRBJ2-1	CSVEAGQGAYNEQFF	TGCAGCGTTGAAGCGGGGCAGGGAGCCTACAATGAGCAGTTCTTC
many	-	13	TRBV5-1	TRBJ2-1	CASSLGDFSEQFF	TGCGCCAGCAGCTTGGGCGACTTTAGTGAGCAGTTCTTC
many	-	17	TRBV4-3	TRBJ1-1	CASSQDIWAGKYTEAFF	TGCGCCAGCAGCCAAGATATCTGGGCAGGGAAGTACACTGAAGCTTTCTTT
many	-	19	TRBV5-1	TRBJ1-5	CASSLGTNGAANQNQPQHF	TGCGCCAGCAGCCTGGGTACGAACGGGGCAGCGAACCAGAATCAGCCCCAGCATTTT
few	TRBD1	14	TRBV19	TRBJ1-4	CASSADRGNEKLFF	TGTGCCAGTAGTGCCGACAGGGGGAATGAAAAACTGTTTTTT
many	TRBD1	13	TRBV25-1	TRBJ1-6	CASRDRDHSPLHF	TGTGCCAGCCGGGACAGGGATCATTCACCCCTCCACTTT
many	TRBD1	16	TRBV9	TRBJ1-2	CASSVEFRTGGNGYTF	TGTGCCAGCAGCGTAGAGTTCCGGACAGGGGGTAATGGCTACACCTTC
-	-	13	TRBV28	TRBJ2-5	CASSLVQTSTGYF	TGTGCCAGCAGTTTAGTCCAGACCAGTACGGGGTACTTC
many	TRBD2	14	TRBV19	TRBJ2-7	CASSLAGASGEQYF	TGTGCCAGTAGTTTAGCGGGAGCGTCGGGCGAGCAGTACTTC
few	-	14	TRBV10-3	TRBJ2-3	CAVKAGENTDTQYF	TGTGCCGTAAAGGCAGGGGAGAACACAGATACGCAGTATTTT
few	TRBD1	15	TRBV10-3	TRBJ1-1	CAISESEGAATEAFF	TGTGCCATCAGTGAGTCCGAGGGGGCGGCCACTGAAGCTTTCTTT
many	TRBD1	16	TRBV12-3/TRBV12-4	TRBJ2-2	CASRHWDRGEDGELFF	TGTGCCAGCAGACACTGGGACAGGGGAGAAGACGGGGAGCTGTTTTTT
few	TRBD1	15	TRBV11-2	TRBJ2-7	CASSIRQGRSYEQYF	TGTGCCAGCAGCATAAGACAGGGCCGCTCCTACGAGCAGTACTTC
-	-	14	TRBV7-2	TRBJ2-1	CASSLTPSYNEQFF	TGTGCCAGCAGCCTAACTCCCTCCTACAATGAGCAGTTCTTC
many	-	17	TRBV12-3/TRBV12-4	TRBJ1-1	CASSLDGVRPMNTEAFF	TGTGCCAGCAGCCTCGACGGGGTACGCCCCATGAACACTGAAGCTTTCTTT
many	-	12	TRBV7-9	TRBJ2-7	CASSFLGGEQYF	TGTGCCAGCAGCTTTCTCGGGGGCGAGCAGTACTTC
many	TRBD1	17	TRBV27	TRBJ1-2	CASSQSTTGGGRYGYTF	TGTGCCAGCAGTCAGTCGACTACAGGGGGCGGAAGGTATGGCTACACCTTC
many	-	15	TRBV5-1	TRBJ2-7	CASSNPSAFSYEQYF	TGCGCCAGCAGCAATCCTAGCGCCTTCTCCTACGAGCAGTACTTC
few	-	12	TRBV4-3	TRBJ2-1	CASSQSANEQFF	TGCGCCAGCAGCCAATCGGCAAATGAGCAGTTCTTC
-	-	18	TRBV25-1	TRBJ2-1	CASGGGGFESDDWNEQFF	TGTGCCAGCGGGGGAGGGGGTTTTGAGAGCGACGACTGGAATGAGCAGTTCTTC
-	TRBD2	14	TRBV7-2	TRBJ2-1	CASSLGAGEGEQFF	TGTGCCAGCAGCTTAGGGGCGGGAGAGGGTGAGCAGTTCTTC
many	-	15	TRBV6-5	TRBJ2-1	CASSYGGQLYNEQFF	TGTGCCAGCAGTTACGGGGGGCAGTTGTACAATGAGCAGTTCTTC
many	TRBD1	13	TRBV10-3	TRBJ2-7	CAISPTGGYEQYF	TGTGCCATCAGTCCGACAGGGGGCTACGAGCAGTACTTC